This T cell receptor beta chain appears in the sequencing data of a study of human T cells and chemical hapten exposure. The V gene lost 7 bases and the J gene lost 1 base, with 16 bases spanning the gap. The CDR3 contains 15 residues. CDR1 is MDHEN and CDR2 is SYDVKM in the germline V gene. Stated time point: patch test 1, 2 weeks after DPC sensitization. Documented treatment: therapeutic diphenylcyclopropenone sensitization with weekly scalp DPC. This clonotype occurred a few times. Using its own MiXCR run on the RACE reads, TCRdb lists one record per CDR3 protein. The data hold tens of thousands of distinct CDR3 sequences, with about a tenth observed a single time.

This clonotype originated in a woman aged 50 to 60 with alopecia areata. Some clones in this sample may be carry-over from other donors' samples. The specimen was whole blood, collected in connection with sensitization to the hapten diphenylcyclopropenone (DPC). This chain connects TRBV28 to TRBJ1-2; D not resolved. CDR3: CASTVVPPNNYGYTF. As DNA, the CDR3 is TGTGCCAGCACCGTTGTCCCCCCGAATAACTATGGCTACACCTTC.